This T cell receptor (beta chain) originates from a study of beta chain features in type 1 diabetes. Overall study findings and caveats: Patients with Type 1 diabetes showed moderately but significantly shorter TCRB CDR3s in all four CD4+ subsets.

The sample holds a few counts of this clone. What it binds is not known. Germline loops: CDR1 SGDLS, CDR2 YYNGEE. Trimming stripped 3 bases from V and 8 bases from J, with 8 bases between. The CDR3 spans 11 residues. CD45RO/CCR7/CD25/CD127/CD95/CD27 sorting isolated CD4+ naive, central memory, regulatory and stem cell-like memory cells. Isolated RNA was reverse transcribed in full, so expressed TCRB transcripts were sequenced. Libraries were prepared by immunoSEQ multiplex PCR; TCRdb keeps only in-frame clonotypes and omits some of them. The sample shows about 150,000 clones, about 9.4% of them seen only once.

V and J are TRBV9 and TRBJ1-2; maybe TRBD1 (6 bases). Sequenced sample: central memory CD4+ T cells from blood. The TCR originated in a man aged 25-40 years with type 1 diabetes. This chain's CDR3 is CASSGTVGYTF. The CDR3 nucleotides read TGTGCCAGCAGCGGGACAGTCGGCTACACCTTC.